Below, one T cell receptor (beta chain) is given with its context. Its antigen is currently unknown. The data were obtained in a study of human T cells and chemical hapten exposure. CDR3 length: 20 residues. The V segment lost 0 bases and the J segment 2 bases; nucleotides outside the gene matches: 16. Germline V gene data show CDR1 as MGHRA and CDR2 as YSYEKL. General study results and limits: There was no change with DPC sensitization in TCRs above 1 in 1000 frequency.

In the original analysis: Counting gave a median of around 89,000 TCRs per sample, with values ranging from 23,224 to 690,600. MiXCR, applied by TCRdb to the 5' RACE reads, yields one record per CDR3 protein. V and J calls and clone size were set by TCRdb, not the authors. The data hold fewer than 150,000 distinct CDR3 sequences, with approximately 20% observed a single time. Unfractionated whole blood was the source from which total RNA was extracted. The sequence derives from a human donor in good health. V is TRBV4-1 and J is TRBJ1-2; 9 bases agree with TRBD1. The CDR3, as DNA: TGCGCCAGCAGCCAAGATAGGCTCTGGGGGGGGACAGGGCTGAACTATGGCTACACCTTC. It specifies CASSQDRLWGGTGLNYGYTF.